A single sample is the source of the 30 T cell receptor beta chains below, sequenced in a study of T cell changes during pregnancy in multiple sclerosis. Assay: immunoSEQ multiplex PCR; the TCRdb copy retains only in-frame clones and omits some. The sample records more than 30,000 clones, around 94% being singletons. Sequencing was performed on PBMCs (not recorded whether the cells were cultured). The receptor set was obtained from a female donor with multiple sclerosis, enrolled in a pregnancy study.

The genes are TRBV21-1 and TRBJ2-7; the DNA was not compared with TRBD1, the D call given in the table. TRBV21-1 represents a pseudogene. The CDR3 spans 15 residues. The CDR3 sequence is CARQIGTGDHYEQYF. The CDR3 DNA reads as TGTGCCAGACAGATTGGGACAGGGGACCACTACGAGCAGTACTTC.

This sequence joins TRBV4-1 and TRBJ1-1; D remains ambiguous. The germline V and J ends were trimmed by 2 bases and 0 bases, with 10 bases remaining between them. There are 15 residues in the CDR3. Per the germline V gene, CDR1 is MGHRA and CDR2 is YSYEKL. Written as DNA, the CDR3 is TGCGCCAGCAGCCAAACCCCCCAGATGAACACTGAAGCTTTCTTT. This encodes CASSQTPQMNTEAFF.

The V call is TRBV5-6, the J call TRBJ1-5; 7 nucleotides line up with TRBD1. The CDR3 consists of 14 residues. V lost 4 bases and J lost 6; bases outside the gene matches: 7. CDR1 and CDR2 (germline): SGHDT, YYEEEE. CDR3 in amino acids: CASSPGTVGQPQHF. The CDR3 DNA reads TGTGCCAGCAGCCCAGGGACAGTGGGTCAGCCCCAGCATTTT.

This chain links TRBV7-7 with TRBJ2-5, with D perhaps TRBD1 (6 bases). From germline, CDR1 is SSHAT and CDR2 FNYEAQ (reference sequence). The V and J ends lost 1 base and 5 bases respectively, with 11 bases between them. The CDR3 is 14 amino acids. CDR3 coding DNA: TGTGCCAGCAGCTTAGGGACAGTGGGGGAGACCCAGTACTTC. This sequence encodes CASSLGTVGETQYF.

J is TRBJ2-7 and V is TRBV27, with 8 bases aligning to TRBD2. The CDR3 contains 15 residues. V was pared by 4 bases and J by 3 bases, with 8 bases of the junction left unmatched. Germline CDR1 is MNHEY and CDR2 is SMNVEV (reference sequence). The CDR3: CASSWGTSGGYEQYF. The CDR3 nucleotides read TGTGCCAGCAGTTGGGGCACTAGCGGAGGCTACGAGCAGTACTTC.

This chain links TRBV5-4 with TRBJ2-2; 9 positions match TRBD2. The CDR3 is 16 residues long. From germline, CDR1 is SGHNT and CDR2 YYREEE (reference sequence). The V gene end was trimmed by 1 base and the J gene end by 5 bases; junction bases not matched to a gene: 6. The CDR3 here is CASSLSAGGKTGELFF. CDR3 bases: TGTGCCAGCAGCTTGTCAGCGGGAGGCAAAACCGGGGAGCTGTTTTTT.

Only one count was recorded for this clone. This chain links TRBV19 with TRBJ2-7; a weak D match, TRBD1 (5 bases). The CDR3 extends over 13 amino acids. V lost 4 bases and J lost 3, with 10 bases in between. Germline CDR1 LNHDA, CDR2 SQIVND (reference sequence). The CDR3 bases are TGTGCCAGTAGTAGAGAAAGGGGCTACGAGCAGTACTTC. Translated, it gives CASSRERGYEQYF.

The rearrangement joins TRBV19 to TRBJ1-5, with 11 positions matching TRBD1. V lost 3 bases to trimming and J lost 6 bases; unmatched junction nucleotides: 4. Germline V gives CDR1 LNHDA, CDR2 SQIVND (reference sequence). This CDR3 contains 15 residues. As DNA, the CDR3 is TGTGCCAGTAGTATGGAGGGACAGGGGGTTCAGCCCCAGCATTTT. This sequence encodes CASSMEGQGVQPQHF.

In DNA form, the CDR3 reads TGTGCCAGCAGTTTACTGGGAGGCGCAGATACGCAGTATTTT. It encodes CASSLLGGADTQYF. The gene calls are TRBV27 and TRBJ2-3; D may be TRBD2 (6 bases). The CDR3 spans 14 residues. Between the trimmed V and J ends, which lost 2 bases and 4 bases, there was a span of 10 bases. Germline lookup yields CDR1 MNHEY and CDR2 SMNVEV (reference sequence).

V usage is TRBV6-1 and J usage is TRBJ2-7, with 8 nucleotides matching TRBD2. Trimming removed 2 bases from V and 3 bases from J; junction bases left unmatched: 15. The germline V gene encodes CDR1 MNHNS and CDR2 SASEGT. CDR3 length: 18 residues. The CDR3 loop is CASSEREAGEGGHYEQYF. For the CDR3, the DNA is TGTGCCAGCAGTGAACGAGAAGCGGGAGAGGGGGGTCACTACGAGCAGTACTTC.

This chain joins TRBV10-2 and TRBJ2-5, with D unclear. The CDR3 is 12 residues long. Germline V gene data show CDR1 as WSHSY and CDR2 as SAAADI. Deletions cut 0 bases from V and 7 bases from J, with 6 bases between. Written as DNA, the CDR3 is TGCGCCAGCAGTGAGTCATCGGGGACCCAGTACTTC. This codes for CASSESSGTQYF.

The gene calls are TRBV5-1 and TRBJ1-1; D might be TRBD1 (5 bases). The germline gives CDR1 SGHRS, CDR2 YFSETQ. V was clipped by 0 bases and J by 0 bases, with 6 bases between them. The CDR3 covers 14 residues. The CDR3 reads CASSLDRMNTEAFF. DNA of the CDR3: TGCGCCAGCAGCTTGGACAGGATGAACACTGAAGCTTTCTTT.

J is TRBJ2-5 and V is TRBV27; D call uncertain. This CDR3 is built from 12 residues. Deletions cut 0 bases from V and 5 bases from J, with 4 bases between. Germline loops: CDR1 MNHEY, CDR2 SMNVEV (reference sequence). CDR3 residues: CASSLSGETQYF. Here the CDR3 DNA reads TGTGCCAGCAGTTTATCAGGCGAGACCCAGTACTTC.

The V call is TRBV6-5, the J call TRBJ2-5; TRBD1 agrees at 12 bases. Germline V gene lookup returns CDR1 MNHEY and CDR2 SVGAGI. Losses at the gene ends were 2 bases for V and 5 bases for J; bases not matched to a gene: 6. This CDR3 comprises 16 residues. The CDR3 sequence is CASSYEAGTGGETQYF. For the CDR3, the DNA is TGTGCCAGCAGTTACGAGGCCGGGACAGGGGGCGAGACCCAGTACTTC.

This sequence joins TRBV29-1 and TRBJ2-1; 11 bases match TRBD2. The CDR3 totals 14 residues. Germline V lookup: CDR1 SQVTM, CDR2 ANQGSEA. The V gene end was trimmed by 3 bases and the J gene end by 3 bases; junction bases not matched to a gene: 1. The CDR3 loop reads CSVEGLAVYNEQFF. The CDR3 region has the DNA TGCAGCGTTGAGGGACTAGCGGTCTACAATGAGCAGTTCTTC.

The chain joins TRBV5-1 to TRBJ2-5; TRBD1 might be the D (6 bases). V was clipped by 4 bases and J by 3 bases, with 16 bases between them. CDR3 length: 15 amino acids. The germline gives CDR1 SGHRS, CDR2 YFSETQ. In DNA, the CDR3 is TGCGCCAGCAGCCTGGTTGGGGGCAGGGAAGAGACCCAGTACTTC. This encodes CASSLVGGREETQYF.

V usage is TRBV29-1 and J usage is TRBJ2-7, with TRBD1 as a possible D gene (6 bases). The CDR3 length is 12 residues. V lost 5 bases and J 4 bases, leaving 12 bases between the germline ends. Germline CDR1 reads SQVTM; CDR2 reads ANQGSEA. For the CDR3, the DNA is TGCAGCGTTTGGGACATGACTTACGAGCAGTACTTC. Translating gives CSVWDMTYEQYF.

This clone has a single count. The rearrangement joins TRBV13 to TRBJ2-7; 9 bases fit TRBD2. The V segment lost 5 bases and the J segment 6 bases; nucleotides outside the gene matches: 8. CDR1 PRHDT and CDR2 FYEKMQ come from the germline V gene (reference sequence). This CDR3 is built from 14 residues. The CDR3 region is CASSIRLAVTEQYF. In DNA form, the CDR3 reads TGTGCCAGCAGCATTAGACTAGCGGTTACCGAGCAGTACTTC.

The J gene is TRBJ1-4, the V gene TRBV2; D gene ambiguous. This CDR3 spans 14 amino acids. The germline gives CDR1 SNHLY, CDR2 FYNNEI. Trimming took off 2 bases at V and 1 base at J, with 5 bases between the two ends. Here the CDR3 reads CASSELVTNEKLFF. In DNA form, the CDR3 reads TGTGCCAGCAGTGAATTGGTAACTAATGAAAAACTGTTTTTT.

The chain couples TRBV2 to TRBJ2-2; tentative D call: TRBD2 (5 bases). This CDR3 has 14 amino acids. Trimming stripped 8 bases from V and 4 bases from J, with 14 bases between. Germline V gene lookup returns CDR1 SNHLY and CDR2 FYNNEI. The CDR3 reads CASDGSRGTGELFF. The CDR3 DNA reads as TGTGCCAGCGACGGGTCTCGGGGCACCGGGGAGCTGTTTTTT.

The chain links TRBV13 to TRBJ2-1, with a weak D call TRBD1 (6 bases). Per the germline V gene, CDR1 is PRHDT and CDR2 is FYEKMQ (reference sequence). The CDR3 loop spans 15 amino acids. The ends were cut back, 4 bases at V and 3 bases at J, with 13 bases in the middle. DNA of the CDR3: TGTGCCAGCAGCTCCTCCGGACAGATCTACAATGAGCAGTTCTTC. It yields the protein CASSSSGQIYNEQFF.

The V call is TRBV4-3, the J call TRBJ1-5, with a possible D match to TRBD1 (5 bases). CDR3 length equals 14 residues. The ends were cut back, 0 bases at V and 6 bases at J, with 9 bases in the middle. Germline assignment: CDR1 LGHNA and CDR2 YSLEER. DNA for the CDR3: TGCGCCAGCAGCCAAGACTGGGGGAGTCAGCCCCAGCATTTT. This sequence encodes CASSQDWGSQPQHF.

The chain combines TRBV6-5 with TRBJ2-2, with 8 bases lining up with TRBD1. Trimming took 7 bases from V and 2 from J; bases not matched to a gene: 3. CDR3 length: 14 residues. The V gene's germline CDR1 is MNHEY and CDR2 SVGAGI. The CDR3: CASKGTGNTGELFF. As DNA, the CDR3 is TGTGCCAGCAAAGGGACAGGCAACACCGGGGAGCTGTTTTTT.

The V call is TRBV7-2, the J call TRBJ1-5; 9 nucleotides agree with TRBD1. There are 16 residues in the CDR3. V shed 5 bases, J shed 6 bases, and the junction held 11 bases outside the gene matches. CDR1 is SGHTA and CDR2 is FQGNSA in the germline V gene. CDR3 region: CASSPAGTGTIQPQHF. DNA for the CDR3: TGTGCCAGCAGCCCAGCCGGGACAGGGACGATTCAGCCCCAGCATTTT.

This chain connects TRBV28 to TRBJ2-1; unclear D gene. Trimming took off 6 bases at V and 9 bases at J, with 15 bases between the two ends. The CDR3 totals 13 residues. CDR1 is MDHEN, CDR2 SYDVKM, per germline. The CDR3 spells CASSGPAGGEQFF. The CDR3 coding sequence is TGTGCCAGCAGCGGACCCGCCGGTGGTGAGCAGTTCTTC.

The chain has TRBV6-1 and TRBJ1-4, with D possibly TRBD1 on 6 matching bases. CDR1 and CDR2 (germline): MNHNS, SASEGT. CDR3 length: 14 residues. V lost 6 bases to trimming and J lost 7 bases, with 15 bases between them. The DNA for the CDR3 is TGTGCCAGCAGGCTACAGGGCTCTGGTGAAAAACTGTTTTTT. Its protein is CASRLQGSGEKLFF.

This clone was seen a few times. V and J are TRBV6-4 and TRBJ2-3, with 7 bases lining up with TRBD2. The V and J ends lost 3 bases and 4 bases, in that order; junction bases with no gene match: 4. The CDR3 is 14 amino acids. Germline CDR1 MRHNA, CDR2 SNTAGT. CDR3 residues: CASSEREAPDTQYF. The CDR3 DNA sequence: TGTGCCAGCAGTGAACGGGAGGCCCCAGATACGCAGTATTTT.

This clone was picked up a small number of times. This chain connects TRBV10-3 to TRBJ1-2; D ambiguous. Per germline, CDR1 ENHRY and CDR2 SYGVKD. Between the trimmed V and J ends, which lost 4 bases and 6 bases, there was a span of 12 bases. This CDR3 is built from 13 residues. CDR3 loop: CAISAGPTNGYTF. CDR3 nucleotides: TGTGCCATCAGTGCAGGTCCAACCAATGGCTACACCTTC.

The J gene is TRBJ2-7, the V gene TRBV25-1, with TRBD2 matching 8 bases. Germline lookup yields CDR1 MGHDK and CDR2 SYGVNS. The CDR3 extends over 16 amino acids. Trimming at V came to 6 bases and at J to 0 bases, leaving 10 bases not matched to a gene. Written as DNA, the CDR3 is TGTGCCAGCAGCCCCGGCGGGGGGCTACTCTCCTACGAGCAGTACTTC. As protein: CASSPGGGLLSYEQYF.

This clone was recorded once. V usage is TRBV6-1 and J usage is TRBJ1-1; 9 bases are shared with TRBD1. The germline CDR1 and CDR2 sequences are MNHNS and SASEGT. The trim removed 4 bases at V and 7 bases at J, leaving 10 bases unmatched. The CDR3 covers 15 residues. The CDR3 loop reads CASSVGDRAGNEAFF. CDR3 bases: TGTGCCAGCAGTGTAGGGGACAGGGCGGGAAATGAAGCTTTCTTT.